This T cell receptor (beta chain) was documented in a study of beta chain features in type 1 diabetes. With respect to this clone: Antigen unknown.

General observations from the study: Moderate yet significant TCRB CDR3 shortening was seen in Type 1 diabetes patients in all four CD4+ subsets.

Germline lookup yields CDR1 MDHEN and CDR2 SYDVKM. The CDR3 is 11 residues long. The V end lost 5 bases, the J end lost 5 bases, and 4 bases lay between the germline ends. The sequenced template was cDNA made from the entire isolated RNA. The data were produced by immunoSEQ multiplex PCR, yet TCRdb's version contains in-frame clones alone and is incomplete. The table shows 150,000 to 190,000 clones, with about 9.3% occurring only once. The receptor was isolated from a man aged 25-45 years with type 1 diabetes. Sequencing used central memory CD4+ T cells from blood. This rearrangement joins TRBV28 to TRBJ1-5; the D is unclear. CDR3: CASSNYQPQHF. The CDR3 DNA is TGTGCCAGCAGTAACTATCAGCCCCAGCATTTT.